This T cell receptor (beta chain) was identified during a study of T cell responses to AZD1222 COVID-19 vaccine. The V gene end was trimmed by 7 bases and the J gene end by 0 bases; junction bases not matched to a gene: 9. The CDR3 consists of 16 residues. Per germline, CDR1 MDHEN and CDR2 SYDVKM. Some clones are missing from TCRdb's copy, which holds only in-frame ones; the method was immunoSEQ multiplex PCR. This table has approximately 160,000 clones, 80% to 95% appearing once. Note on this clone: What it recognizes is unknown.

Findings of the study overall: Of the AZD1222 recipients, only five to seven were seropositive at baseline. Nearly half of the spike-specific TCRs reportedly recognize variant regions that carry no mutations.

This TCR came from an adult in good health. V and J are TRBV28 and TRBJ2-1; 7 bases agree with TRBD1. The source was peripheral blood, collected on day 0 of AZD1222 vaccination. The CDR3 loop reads CASNLPGQSSYNEQFF. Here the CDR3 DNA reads TGTGCCAGCAACCTTCCGGGACAGTCCTCCTACAATGAGCAGTTCTTC.